This is a list of T cell receptor beta chains from one sample in a study of cytomegalovirus exposure and HLA in healthy donors. TCRdb's table, derived via immunoSEQ multiplex PCR, lists solely in-frame clones and lacks some. The sample yields over 150,000 clones, around 79% seen once. Sequenced material: PBMCs. These receptors were taken from a male donor in good health and CMV-seropositive. The CDR3 runs from the conserved cysteine through the conserved F or W. The D gene is left open where the match is weak. The listing skips clone size in some rows; elsewhere it reads once, few, many or a size class.

few	TRBV4-2	TRBD2	TRBJ2-7	CASSSFGDSGTTSAEQYF	TGTGCCAGCAGCTCCTTCGGTGATAGCGGGACCACAAGTGCCGAGCAGTACTTC
NA	TRBV2	NA	TRBJ1-2	CASSEALLWQGRHGYTF	TGTGCCAGCAGTGAAGCGCTTCTATGGCAGGGGCGGCATGGCTACACCTTC
NA	TRBV9	TRBD2	TRBJ2-5	CASSGPRGTSGGGETQYF	TGTGCCAGCAGCGGACCACGAGGGACTAGCGGGGGTGGAGAGACCCAGTACTTC
NA	TRBV6-5	NA	TRBJ1-1	CASSYADSSPEAFF	TGTGCCAGCAGTTACGCCGACAGCTCGCCTGAAGCTTTCTTT
NA	TRBV9	NA	TRBJ2-3	CASSRGGETDTQYF	TGTGCCAGCAGCCGAGGGGGGGAGACAGATACGCAGTATTTT
NA	TRBV5-1	NA	TRBJ1-1	CASMGGGGTEAFF	TGCGCCAGCATGGGAGGGGGAGGCACTGAAGCTTTCTTT
NA	TRBV7-2	NA	TRBJ1-2	CASSPHGVYGYTF	TGTGCCAGCAGCCCCCACGGGGTATATGGCTACACCTTC
NA	TRBV7-8	NA	TRBJ1-2	CASSLQGREGNYGYTF	TGTGCCAGCAGCCTACAGGGCCGTGAGGGTAACTATGGCTACACCTTC
NA	TRBV18	TRBD1	TRBJ1-4	CASSPGDRAYEKLFF	TGTGCCAGCTCACCTGGGGACAGGGCTTATGAAAAACTGTTTTTT
NA	TRBV29-1	TRBD2	TRBJ2-3	CSVDTSGATDTQYF	TGCAGCGTTGATACTAGCGGGGCTACAGATACGCAGTATTTT
once	TRBV15	TRBD2	TRBJ2-1	CATRVLGGLEQFF	TGTGCCACAAGGGTTCTGGGGGGGTTAGAGCAGTTCTTC